What follows describes a single TCR beta chain. The data were obtained in a study of cytotoxic CD8 clonotypes in ibrutinib-treated CLL. Looking at the study overall: Outcomes included around 25 partial and 2 complete responses; after median around 65 months, roughly 15 stayed remitted and around 12 progressed.

The J segment lost 2 bases and the V segment lost 4 bases, leaving 4 bases of the junction unmatched. From germline, CDR1 is SGHRS and CDR2 YFSETQ. This CDR3 has 16 amino acids. Around 2 micrograms of genomic DNA from cryopreserved PBMCs went into TCR beta libraries. TCRdb's table, derived via immunoSEQ multiplex PCR, lists solely in-frame clones and lacks some. Of some 150,000 clones in the sample, approximately 75% were seen once. This TCR derives from a human donor with chronic lymphocytic leukemia. V gene TRBV5-1 combines with J gene TRBJ1-5; 12 nucleotides match TRBD1. Specimen: PBMCs, collected after 12 months of ibrutinib treatment. CDR3 amino acids: CASSRGTGGGNQPQHF. CDR3 nucleotide sequence: TGCGCCAGCAGCCGGGGGACAGGGGGCGGCAATCAGCCCCAGCATTTT.